The rows below give T cell receptor beta chains drawn from one sample of a study of T cell responses to AZD1222 COVID-19 vaccine. The assay was immunoSEQ multiplex PCR, and TCRdb's table has in-frame clones only and misses some. The table lists tens of thousands of clones, roughly nine tenths of them singletons, with roughly 3% in the top ten. The source material was peripheral blood, sampled 28 days after the second AZD1222 dose. The receptors here all came from an adult who received the AZD1222 COVID-19 vaccine. Both conserved end residues are part of each CDR3. Fields, in order: D gene, V gene, CDR3 length, clone size, J gene, CDR3 protein, CDR3 DNA. The D gene is left open where the match is weak. Rows may omit the clone size; those that give it use once, few, many or a size class.

D gene: TRBD2; V gene: TRBV4-1; CDR3 length: 20; clone size: NA; J gene: TRBJ2-7; CDR3 protein: CASSPALAGGIVGSPYEQYF; CDR3 DNA: TGCGCCAGCAGCCCCGCCCTAGCGGGGGGGATAGTTGGATCCCCCTACGAGCAGTACTTC
D gene: NA; V gene: TRBV30; CDR3 length: 16; clone size: NA; J gene: TRBJ2-5; CDR3 protein: CAWSVVVSGYQETQYF; CDR3 DNA: TGTGCCTGGAGTGTGGTAGTTAGTGGGTACCAAGAGACCCAGTACTTC
D gene: NA; V gene: TRBV4-2; CDR3 length: 16; clone size: NA; J gene: TRBJ1-1; CDR3 protein: CASSNPERRMNTEAFF; CDR3 DNA: TGTGCCAGCAGCAATCCCGAACGGAGAATGAACACTGAAGCTTTCTTT
D gene: NA; V gene: TRBV10-3; CDR3 length: 13; clone size: NA; J gene: TRBJ1-1; CDR3 protein: CAIRPRTNTEAFF; CDR3 DNA: TGTGCCATCCGGCCCCGAACGAACACTGAAGCTTTCTTT
D gene: NA; V gene: TRBV6-1; CDR3 length: 15; clone size: NA; J gene: TRBJ1-2; CDR3 protein: CASSELSGEKGGYTF; CDR3 DNA: TGTGCCAGCAGTGAATTATCGGGGGAAAAAGGTGGCTACACCTTC
D gene: NA; V gene: TRBV7-2; CDR3 length: 15; clone size: NA; J gene: TRBJ2-1; CDR3 protein: CASSIGGPRYNEQFF; CDR3 DNA: TGTGCCAGCAGCATCGGAGGGCCGAGATACAATGAGCAGTTCTTC
D gene: TRBD1; V gene: TRBV7-6; CDR3 length: 17; clone size: NA; J gene: TRBJ2-5; CDR3 protein: CASSLAPSTGPQETQYF; CDR3 DNA: TGTGCCAGCAGCTTAGCTCCGTCGACAGGGCCCCAAGAGACCCAGTACTTC
D gene: NA; V gene: TRBV4-3; CDR3 length: 17; clone size: once; J gene: TRBJ2-7; CDR3 protein: CASSPEGGTGSSYEQYF; CDR3 DNA: TGCGCCAGCAGCCCGGAAGGGGGGACGGGGAGCTCCTACGAGCAGTACTTC
D gene: TRBD1; V gene: TRBV5-8; CDR3 length: 15; clone size: NA; J gene: TRBJ1-6; CDR3 protein: CASSLDRGWSSPLHF; CDR3 DNA: TGTGCCAGCAGCTTGGACAGGGGATGGAGTTCACCCCTCCACTTT
D gene: NA; V gene: TRBV6-1; CDR3 length: 13; clone size: once; J gene: TRBJ1-1; CDR3 protein: CASSEGGGTEAFF; CDR3 DNA: TGTGCCAGCAGTGAAGGAGGGGGCACTGAAGCTTTCTTT
D gene: TRBD1; V gene: TRBV30; CDR3 length: 14; clone size: NA; J gene: TRBJ1-2; CDR3 protein: CAWSSADRGNGYTF; CDR3 DNA: TGTGCCTGGAGTTCAGCCGACAGGGGGAATGGCTACACCTTC
D gene: TRBD2; V gene: TRBV3-1/TRBV3-2; CDR3 length: 16; clone size: NA; J gene: TRBJ2-3; CDR3 protein: CASSGGLGGSGDTQYF; CDR3 DNA: TGTGCCAGCTCTGGGGGACTAGGTGGTTCGGGAGATACGCAGTATTTT
D gene: TRBD1; V gene: TRBV7-2; CDR3 length: 15; clone size: NA; J gene: TRBJ1-6; CDR3 protein: CASSSGGGVGSPLHF; CDR3 DNA: TGTGCCAGCAGCTCAGGGGGGGGAGTCGGATCACCCCTCCACTTT
D gene: NA; V gene: TRBV15; CDR3 length: 15; clone size: NA; J gene: TRBJ1-1; CDR3 protein: CATSRDLGGEAEAFF; CDR3 DNA: TGTGCCACCAGCAGAGATCTGGGAGGGGAGGCTGAAGCTTTCTTT
D gene: NA; V gene: TRBV5-1; CDR3 length: 16; clone size: NA; J gene: TRBJ2-2; CDR3 protein: CASGTLGGANTGELFF; CDR3 DNA: TGCGCCAGCGGTACCTTGGGGGGCGCGAACACCGGGGAGCTGTTTTTT
D gene: NA; V gene: TRBV5-1; CDR3 length: 14; clone size: NA; J gene: TRBJ1-6; CDR3 protein: CASRVAPDPAPLHF; CDR3 DNA: TGCGCCAGCCGGGTGGCCCCGGATCCGGCACCCCTCCACTTT
D gene: NA; V gene: TRBV10-2; CDR3 length: 15; clone size: NA; J gene: TRBJ1-4; CDR3 protein: CASSELGATNEKLFF; CDR3 DNA: TGCGCCAGCAGTGAGCTGGGCGCAACTAATGAAAAACTGTTTTTT
D gene: TRBD2; V gene: TRBV19; CDR3 length: 17; clone size: NA; J gene: TRBJ2-2; CDR3 protein: CASSPPDRLAGAGELFF; CDR3 DNA: TGTGCCAGTAGTCCTCCCGACCGACTAGCGGGAGCCGGGGAGCTGTTTTTT
D gene: TRBD1; V gene: TRBV6-5; CDR3 length: 15; clone size: NA; J gene: TRBJ1-5; CDR3 protein: CASRSTGGSNQPQHF; CDR3 DNA: TGTGCCAGCAGGTCGACAGGGGGTAGCAATCAGCCCCAGCATTTT
D gene: NA; V gene: TRBV6-1; CDR3 length: 13; clone size: NA; J gene: TRBJ1-2; CDR3 protein: CASSEFGTYGYTF; CDR3 DNA: TGTGCCAGCAGTGAATTCGGCACCTATGGCTACACCTTC
D gene: NA; V gene: TRBV18; CDR3 length: 13; clone size: few; J gene: TRBJ1-1; CDR3 protein: CASSTDGNTEAFF; CDR3 DNA: TGTGCCAGCTCAACCGACGGGAACACTGAAGCTTTCTTT
D gene: NA; V gene: TRBV19; CDR3 length: 12; clone size: NA; J gene: TRBJ1-2; CDR3 protein: CASRKANYGYTF; CDR3 DNA: TGTGCCAGTAGAAAAGCTAACTATGGCTACACCTTC
D gene: NA; V gene: TRBV19; CDR3 length: 14; clone size: once; J gene: TRBJ1-1; CDR3 protein: CASNGGAENTEAFF; CDR3 DNA: TGTGCCAGTAATGGGGGCGCAGAGAACACTGAAGCTTTCTTT
D gene: NA; V gene: TRBV30; CDR3 length: 13; clone size: NA; J gene: TRBJ2-2; CDR3 protein: CAWSFGNTGELFF; CDR3 DNA: TGTGCCTGGAGTTTTGGGAACACCGGGGAGCTGTTTTTT
D gene: TRBD1; V gene: TRBV12-3/TRBV12-4; CDR3 length: 13; clone size: NA; J gene: TRBJ2-7; CDR3 protein: CASSLGRGYEQYF; CDR3 DNA: TGTGCCAGCAGTTTAGGCAGGGGGTACGAGCAGTACTTC
D gene: NA; V gene: TRBV2; CDR3 length: 17; clone size: NA; J gene: TRBJ1-3; CDR3 protein: CASSSPYPRNSGNTIYF; CDR3 DNA: TGTGCCAGCAGCTCCCCCTACCCGAGAAACTCTGGAAACACCATATATTTT
D gene: TRBD2; V gene: TRBV7-3; CDR3 length: 15; clone size: NA; J gene: TRBJ2-5; CDR3 protein: CASSSAPGLGFPQYF; CDR3 DNA: TGTGCCAGCAGCTCGGCTCCGGGACTAGGTTTCCCCCAGTACTTC
D gene: NA; V gene: TRBV11-2; CDR3 length: 16; clone size: NA; J gene: TRBJ2-2; CDR3 protein: CASNIQGGENTGELFF; CDR3 DNA: TGTGCCAGCAATATACAGGGAGGGGAGAACACCGGGGAGCTGTTTTTT
D gene: TRBD1; V gene: TRBV27; CDR3 length: 16; clone size: NA; J gene: TRBJ1-4; CDR3 protein: CASSSYRDRGFEKLFF; CDR3 DNA: TGTGCCAGCAGTTCCTACCGGGACAGGGGATTTGAAAAACTGTTTTTT
D gene: NA; V gene: TRBV5-1; CDR3 length: 13; clone size: NA; J gene: TRBJ1-1; CDR3 protein: CASSELPNTEAFF; CDR3 DNA: TGCGCCAGCAGTGAGTTACCTAACACTGAAGCTTTCTTT
D gene: NA; V gene: TRBV2; CDR3 length: 15; clone size: NA; J gene: TRBJ2-2; CDR3 protein: CASSVSGRVSGELFF; CDR3 DNA: TGTGCCAGCAGTGTTTCCGGCAGGGTTTCCGGGGAGCTGTTTTTT